Sequencing of this T cell receptor (beta chain) was carried out in a study of cytomegalovirus exposure and HLA in healthy donors. This CDR3 spans 16 amino acids. J lost 5 bases, V lost 7 bases, and 11 bases had no gene match. Germline CDR1 reads LNHDA; CDR2 reads SQIVND (reference sequence). The PCR ran on 60 Vbeta and 13 Jbeta primers. Sequenced by immunoSEQ multiplex PCR; TCRdb stores in-frame clones only, minus some. The sample records under 250,000 clones, 65% to 80% being singletons. The sequence came from a man aged 50-59 years in good health and CMV-seronegative. Sequencing used PBMCs. The chain combines TRBV19 with TRBJ2-2, with 9 bases that match TRBD1. CDR3 loop: CASTYPGTGQTGELFF. CDR3 in DNA: TGTGCCAGTACGTACCCCGGGACAGGGCAAACCGGGGAGCTGTTTTTT. The full variable domain, in which reference TRBV19 and TRBJ2-2 provide the parts outside the CDR3, is DGGITQSPKYLFRKEGQNVTLSCEQNLNHDAMYWYRQDPGQGLRLIYYSQIVNDFQKGDIAEGYSVSREKKESFPLTVTSAQKNPTAFYLCASTYPGTGQTGELFFGEGSRLTVL.